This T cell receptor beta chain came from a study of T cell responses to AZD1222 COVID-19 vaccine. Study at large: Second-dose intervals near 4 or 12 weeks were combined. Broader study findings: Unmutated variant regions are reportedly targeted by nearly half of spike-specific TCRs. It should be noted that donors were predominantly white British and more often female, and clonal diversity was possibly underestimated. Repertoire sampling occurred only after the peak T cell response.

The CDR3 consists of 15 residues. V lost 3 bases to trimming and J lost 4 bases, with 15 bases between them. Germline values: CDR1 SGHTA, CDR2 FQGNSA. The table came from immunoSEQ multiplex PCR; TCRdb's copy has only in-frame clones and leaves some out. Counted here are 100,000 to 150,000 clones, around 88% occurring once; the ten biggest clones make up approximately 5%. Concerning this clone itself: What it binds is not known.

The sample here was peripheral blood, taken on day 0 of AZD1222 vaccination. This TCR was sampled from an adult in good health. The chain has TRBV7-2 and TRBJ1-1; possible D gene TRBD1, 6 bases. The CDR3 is CASSLADSRITEAFF. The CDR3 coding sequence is TGTGCCAGCAGCTTGGCGGACAGTAGGATCACTGAAGCTTTCTTT. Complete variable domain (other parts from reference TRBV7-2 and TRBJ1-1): GAGVSQSPSNKVTEKGKDVELRCDPISGHTALYWYRQSLGQGLEFLIYFQGNSAPDKSGLPSDRFSAERTGGSVSTLTIQRTQQEDSAVYLCASSLADSRITEAFFGQGTRLTVV.